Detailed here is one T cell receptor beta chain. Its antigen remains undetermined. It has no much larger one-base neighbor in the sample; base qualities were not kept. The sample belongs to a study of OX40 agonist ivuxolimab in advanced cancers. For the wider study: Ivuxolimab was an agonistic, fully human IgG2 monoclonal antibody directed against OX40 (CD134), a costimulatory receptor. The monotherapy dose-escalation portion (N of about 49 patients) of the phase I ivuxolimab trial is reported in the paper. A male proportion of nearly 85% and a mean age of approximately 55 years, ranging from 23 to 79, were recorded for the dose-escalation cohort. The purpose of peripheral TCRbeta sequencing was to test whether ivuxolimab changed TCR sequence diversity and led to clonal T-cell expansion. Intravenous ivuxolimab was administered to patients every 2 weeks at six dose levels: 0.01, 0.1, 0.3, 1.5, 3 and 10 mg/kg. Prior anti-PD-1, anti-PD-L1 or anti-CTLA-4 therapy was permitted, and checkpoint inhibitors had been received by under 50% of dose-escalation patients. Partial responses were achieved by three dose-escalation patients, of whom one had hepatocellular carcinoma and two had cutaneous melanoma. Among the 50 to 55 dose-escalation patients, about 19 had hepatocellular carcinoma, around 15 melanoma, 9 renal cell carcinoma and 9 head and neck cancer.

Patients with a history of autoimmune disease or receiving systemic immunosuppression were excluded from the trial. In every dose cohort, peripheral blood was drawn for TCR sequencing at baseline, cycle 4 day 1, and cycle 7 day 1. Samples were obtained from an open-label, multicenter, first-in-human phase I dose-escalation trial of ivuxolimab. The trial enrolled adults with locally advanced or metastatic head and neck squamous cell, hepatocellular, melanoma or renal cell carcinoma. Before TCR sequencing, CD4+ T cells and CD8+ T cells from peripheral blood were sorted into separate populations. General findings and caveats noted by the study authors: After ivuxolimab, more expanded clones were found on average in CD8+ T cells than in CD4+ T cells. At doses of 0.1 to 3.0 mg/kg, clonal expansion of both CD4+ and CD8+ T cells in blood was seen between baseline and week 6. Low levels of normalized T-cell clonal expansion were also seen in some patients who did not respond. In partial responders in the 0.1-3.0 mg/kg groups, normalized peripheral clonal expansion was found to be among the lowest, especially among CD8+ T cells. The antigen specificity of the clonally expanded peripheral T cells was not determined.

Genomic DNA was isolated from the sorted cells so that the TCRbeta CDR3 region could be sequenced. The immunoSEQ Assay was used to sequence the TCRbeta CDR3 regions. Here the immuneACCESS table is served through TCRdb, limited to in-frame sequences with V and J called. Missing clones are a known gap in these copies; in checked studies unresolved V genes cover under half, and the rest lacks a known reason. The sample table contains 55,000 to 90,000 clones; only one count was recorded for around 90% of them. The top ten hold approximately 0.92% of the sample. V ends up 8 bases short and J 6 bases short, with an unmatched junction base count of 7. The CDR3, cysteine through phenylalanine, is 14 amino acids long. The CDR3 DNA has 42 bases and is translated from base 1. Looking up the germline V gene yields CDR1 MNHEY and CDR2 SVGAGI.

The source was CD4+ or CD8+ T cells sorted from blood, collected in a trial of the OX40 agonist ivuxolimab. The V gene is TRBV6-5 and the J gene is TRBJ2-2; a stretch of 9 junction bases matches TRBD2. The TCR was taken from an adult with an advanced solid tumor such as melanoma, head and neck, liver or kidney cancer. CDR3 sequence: CASGGTSWAGELFF. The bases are TGTGCCAGCGGCGGGACTAGCTGGGCCGGGGAGCTGTTTTTT.